Listed below are T cell receptor beta chains from one sample, sequenced in a study of Ad26.COV2.S vaccination and SARS-CoV-2 variants. Some clones are missing from TCRdb's copy, which holds only in-frame ones; the method was immunoSEQ multiplex PCR. The sample has 400,000 to 450,000 clones; 75% to 95% are singletons. This sample comprised peripheral blood, obtained in a trial of Ad26.COV2.S vaccine versus placebo. The receptors were gathered from a person aged 18 to 65 who received the Ad26.COV2.S COVID-19 vaccine or a placebo. CDR3s include the opening cysteine and the closing phenylalanine or tryptophan. Fields, in order: V gene, J gene, D gene, clone size, CDR3 protein, CDR3 DNA. A D gene is named only where the DNA matches it firmly. Only some rows state a clone size, as once, few, many or a class for expanded clones.

v_call: TRBV4-2; j_call: TRBJ1-2; d_call: TRBD1; clone_size: .; cdr3_aa: CASSQPETGVGYTF; cdr3_nt: TGTGCCAGCAGCCAACCGGAGACAGGGGTCGGCTACACCTTC
v_call: TRBV6-2/TRBV6-3; j_call: TRBJ2-1; d_call: .; clone_size: .; cdr3_aa: CASSLAVADNEQFF; cdr3_nt: TGTGCCAGCAGCTTAGCGGTCGCCGACAATGAGCAGTTCTTC
v_call: TRBV27; j_call: TRBJ2-3; d_call: TRBD2; clone_size: .; cdr3_aa: CASSLPQVGLAGGPDTQYF; cdr3_nt: TGTGCCAGCAGTTTACCCCAGGTGGGGCTAGCGGGAGGGCCAGATACGCAGTATTTT
v_call: TRBV28; j_call: TRBJ1-2; d_call: .; clone_size: .; cdr3_aa: CASSFGHYYGYTF; cdr3_nt: TGTGCCAGCAGTTTCGGACACTACTATGGCTACACCTTC
v_call: TRBV5-1; j_call: TRBJ2-1; d_call: TRBD2; clone_size: .; cdr3_aa: CASSLVAGGPHEQFF; cdr3_nt: TGCGCCAGCAGCTTGGTAGCGGGAGGGCCCCATGAGCAGTTCTTC
v_call: TRBV2; j_call: TRBJ1-1; d_call: .; clone_size: .; cdr3_aa: CASRMDGLGTEAFF; cdr3_nt: TGTGCCAGCAGGATGGACGGATTGGGGACTGAAGCTTTCTTT
v_call: TRBV19; j_call: TRBJ2-7; d_call: .; clone_size: .; cdr3_aa: CASSDPPLGEQYF; cdr3_nt: TGTGCCAGTAGTGATCCACCACTAGGCGAGCAGTACTTC
v_call: TRBV9; j_call: TRBJ2-1; d_call: TRBD1; clone_size: .; cdr3_aa: CASSARDRGFYNEQFF; cdr3_nt: TGTGCCAGCAGCGCCCGGGACAGGGGGTTCTACAATGAGCAGTTCTTC
v_call: TRBV5-1; j_call: TRBJ2-2; d_call: TRBD2; clone_size: .; cdr3_aa: CASSSGLAGIQLFF; cdr3_nt: TGCGCCAGCAGCTCGGGACTAGCGGGGATTCAACTGTTTTTT
v_call: TRBV3-1/TRBV3-2; j_call: TRBJ2-5; d_call: TRBD2; clone_size: once; cdr3_aa: CASSQGTSGSGETQYF; cdr3_nt: TGTGCCAGCAGCCAAGGGACTAGCGGGAGCGGGGAGACCCAGTACTTC
v_call: TRBV6-2/TRBV6-3; j_call: TRBJ1-5; d_call: .; clone_size: .; cdr3_aa: CASSRDFQPQHF; cdr3_nt: TGTGCCAGCAGTAGGGACTTTCAGCCCCAGCATTTT
v_call: TRBV5-1; j_call: TRBJ2-1; d_call: TRBD1; clone_size: .; cdr3_aa: CASSGQGGNEQFF; cdr3_nt: TGCGCCAGCAGCGGACAGGGGGGCAATGAGCAGTTCTTC
v_call: TRBV5-6; j_call: TRBJ1-6; d_call: .; clone_size: .; cdr3_aa: CASSPTGNFNSPLHF; cdr3_nt: TGTGCCAGCAGTCCTACAGGGAATTTTAATTCACCCCTCCACTTT
v_call: TRBV28; j_call: TRBJ1-1; d_call: TRBD1; clone_size: .; cdr3_aa: CASSFSGQGQGTEAFF; cdr3_nt: TGTGCCAGCAGTTTTTCAGGACAGGGCCAGGGGACTGAAGCTTTCTTT
v_call: TRBV6-5; j_call: TRBJ1-4; d_call: .; clone_size: .; cdr3_aa: CASSYSAAPNEKLFF; cdr3_nt: TGTGCCAGCAGTTACTCGGCAGCTCCTAATGAAAAACTGTTTTTT
v_call: TRBV24-1; j_call: TRBJ2-6; d_call: .; clone_size: once; cdr3_aa: CATSDPQVSGANVLTF; cdr3_nt: TGTGCCACCAGTGACCCCCAAGTCTCTGGGGCCAACGTCCTGACTTTC
v_call: TRBV11-2; j_call: TRBJ2-7; d_call: .; clone_size: .; cdr3_aa: CASSFLGQIEQYF; cdr3_nt: TGTGCCAGCAGCTTTTTAGGACAAATCGAGCAGTACTTC
v_call: TRBV7-3; j_call: TRBJ2-3; d_call: .; clone_size: .; cdr3_aa: CASSYGGRVTDTQYF; cdr3_nt: TGTGCCAGCAGCTATGGGGGCAGGGTCACAGATACGCAGTATTTT
v_call: TRBV10-3; j_call: TRBJ2-2; d_call: .; clone_size: .; cdr3_aa: CAIRTGVGELFF; cdr3_nt: TGTGCCATCAGAACGGGTGTGGGGGAGCTGTTTTTT
v_call: TRBV18; j_call: TRBJ1-6; d_call: .; clone_size: .; cdr3_aa: CASSPNRDSPLHF; cdr3_nt: TGTGCCAGCTCACCAAATAGGGATTCACCCCTCCACTTT
v_call: TRBV14; j_call: TRBJ2-1; d_call: TRBD2; clone_size: .; cdr3_aa: CASSQIAGGGNEQFF; cdr3_nt: TGTGCCAGCAGCCAGATAGCGGGAGGAGGAAATGAGCAGTTCTTC
v_call: TRBV7-6; j_call: TRBJ2-1; d_call: TRBD2; clone_size: .; cdr3_aa: CASSSSGSYSRYNEQFF; cdr3_nt: TGTGCCAGCAGCTCTAGCGGGAGTTACAGCAGGTACAATGAGCAGTTCTTC
v_call: TRBV6-1; j_call: TRBJ2-6; d_call: .; clone_size: .; cdr3_aa: CASSERVSSGANVLTF; cdr3_nt: TGTGCCAGCAGTGAAAGGGTCAGCTCTGGGGCCAACGTCCTGACTTTC
v_call: TRBV20-1; j_call: TRBJ2-1; d_call: .; clone_size: .; cdr3_aa: CSAWSNEQFF; cdr3_nt: TGCAGTGCTTGGTCCAATGAGCAGTTCTTC
v_call: TRBV11-2; j_call: TRBJ2-7; d_call: .; clone_size: .; cdr3_aa: CASSLVLGTLYEQYF; cdr3_nt: TGTGCCAGCAGCTTAGTACTCGGGACACTCTACGAGCAGTACTTC
v_call: TRBV5-1; j_call: TRBJ2-3; d_call: .; clone_size: .; cdr3_aa: CASSLGGTVSTDTQYF; cdr3_nt: TGCGCCAGCAGCTTGGGGGGGACCGTGAGCACAGATACGCAGTATTTT
v_call: TRBV12-5; j_call: TRBJ1-3; d_call: .; clone_size: .; cdr3_aa: CASGSLGAGNTIYF; cdr3_nt: TGTGCTAGTGGATCCCTTGGGGCCGGAAACACCATATATTTT
v_call: TRBV7-6; j_call: TRBJ1-1; d_call: .; clone_size: .; cdr3_aa: CASSLTSSGNTEAFF; cdr3_nt: TGTGCCAGCAGCCTCACCTCCTCAGGGAACACTGAAGCTTTCTTT
v_call: TRBV27; j_call: TRBJ2-4; d_call: TRBD2; clone_size: .; cdr3_aa: CASSLPAGENIQYF; cdr3_nt: TGTGCCAGCAGTCTCCCGGCGGGGGAAAACATTCAGTACTTC
v_call: TRBV19; j_call: TRBJ2-1; d_call: TRBD2; clone_size: .; cdr3_aa: CASSNVAAGGNNEQFF; cdr3_nt: TGTGCCAGTAGTAACGTCGCGGCGGGGGGAAACAATGAGCAGTTCTTC
v_call: TRBV7-3; j_call: TRBJ2-2; d_call: .; clone_size: once; cdr3_aa: CASSRLGGIGELFF; cdr3_nt: TGTGCCAGCAGCAGGCTGGGGGGAATCGGGGAGCTGTTTTTT
v_call: TRBV7-8; j_call: TRBJ2-1; d_call: TRBD1; clone_size: .; cdr3_aa: CASSFDRGNNEQFF; cdr3_nt: TGTGCCAGCAGCTTTGACAGGGGTAACAATGAGCAGTTCTTC
v_call: TRBV19; j_call: TRBJ2-7; d_call: .; clone_size: .; cdr3_aa: CASSIGQGSSYEQYF; cdr3_nt: TGTGCCAGTAGTATTGGTCAGGGGAGCTCCTACGAGCAGTACTTC
v_call: TRBV5-4; j_call: TRBJ2-7; d_call: TRBD2; clone_size: .; cdr3_aa: CASSPLGGGHEQYF; cdr3_nt: TGTGCCAGCAGCCCCCTCGGGGGGGGGCACGAGCAGTACTTC
v_call: TRBV7-2; j_call: TRBJ2-2; d_call: TRBD2; clone_size: .; cdr3_aa: CASSRRRLATANTGELFF; cdr3_nt: TGTGCCAGCAGCAGACGAAGACTAGCGACCGCGAACACCGGGGAGCTGTTTTTT
v_call: TRBV6-2/TRBV6-3; j_call: TRBJ1-5; d_call: .; clone_size: .; cdr3_aa: CASSYGRGFRQPQHF; cdr3_nt: TGTGCCAGCAGTTATGGCAGGGGATTTAGACAGCCCCAGCATTTT
v_call: TRBV10-3; j_call: TRBJ2-7; d_call: TRBD1; clone_size: .; cdr3_aa: CAISGGGTGGLYEQYF; cdr3_nt: TGTGCCATCAGTGGGGGCGGGACAGGGGGCCTTTACGAGCAGTACTTC
v_call: TRBV7-9; j_call: TRBJ1-1; d_call: .; clone_size: .; cdr3_aa: CASSGRQINTEAFF; cdr3_nt: TGTGCCAGCAGCGGAAGACAGATTAACACTGAAGCTTTCTTT
v_call: TRBV12-5; j_call: TRBJ2-6; d_call: TRBD1; clone_size: once; cdr3_aa: CASGRTGISSGANVLTF; cdr3_nt: TGTGCTAGTGGTCGGACAGGGATTTCCTCTGGGGCCAACGTCCTGACTTTC
v_call: TRBV6-5; j_call: TRBJ2-7; d_call: .; clone_size: .; cdr3_aa: CASRRTEPYEQYF; cdr3_nt: TGTGCCAGCAGAAGGACTGAGCCCTACGAGCAGTACTTC
v_call: TRBV7-2; j_call: TRBJ1-2; d_call: .; clone_size: .; cdr3_aa: CASSLATASDGYTF; cdr3_nt: TGTGCCAGCAGCTTAGCCACAGCTTCAGATGGCTACACCTTC
v_call: TRBV3-1/TRBV3-2; j_call: TRBJ2-1; d_call: .; clone_size: .; cdr3_aa: CASSQDGLAYNEQFF; cdr3_nt: TGTGCCAGCAGCCAAGATGGCCTAGCCTACAATGAGCAGTTCTTC
v_call: TRBV29-1; j_call: TRBJ2-7; d_call: TRBD1; clone_size: .; cdr3_aa: CSVVQGLLGEQYF; cdr3_nt: TGCAGCGTTGTACAGGGGCTTCTAGGCGAGCAGTACTTC